This entry lists 10 T cell receptor beta chains sequenced from one sample in a study of graft-versus-host responses after intestinal transplantation. Measured with immunoSEQ multiplex PCR; TCRdb has only the in-frame clones, and not every one. The repertoire holds roughly 13,000 clones, 30% to 35% seen once, with under 7.5% in the top ten. Sequencing used alloreactive CD4+ T cells from a mixed lymphocyte reaction culture, obtained before intestinal transplant. The subset is: CFSE-low proliferating T cells sorted from approximately six-day pre-transplant mixed lymphocyte reaction (GvH or HvG direction). These receptors were taken from a human patient who received an intestinal transplant.

This clone was observed a handful of times. The chain employs TRBV5-1 and TRBJ2-2; D is unclear. The CDR3 is 14 residues long. V was trimmed by 0 bases and J by 1 base, leaving 4 bases between them. CDR1 is SGHRS, CDR2 YFSETQ, per germline. The DNA for the CDR3 is TGCGCCAGCAGCTTGGACGGGAACACCGGGGAGCTGTTTTTT. The encoded protein is CASSLDGNTGELFF.

The chain couples TRBV29-1 to TRBJ2-3; D call uncertain. The V end was cut by 4 bases, the J end by 4 bases, with 3 bases between. CDR1 is SQVTM, CDR2 ANQGSEA, per germline. This CDR3 region has 10 residues. For the CDR3, the DNA is TGCAGCGTTGCCGCAGATACGCAGTATTTT. This sequence encodes CSVAADTQYF.

The sample holds a few counts of this clone. This chain joins TRBV19 and TRBJ1-5; 8 nucleotides line up with TRBD1. V gave up 4 bases and J gave up 6 bases; unmatched junction bases: 5. The CDR3 loop spans 14 amino acids. The germline V gene has CDR1 LNHDA and CDR2 SQIVND (reference sequence). Here the CDR3 reads CASSTRGLGQPQHF. The CDR3 DNA is TGTGCCAGTAGTACCAGGGGGCTGGGTCAGCCCCAGCATTTT.

The rearrangement joins TRBV7-8 to TRBJ2-5; 9 bases are a match to TRBD2. After removal of 5 bases from V and 4 bases from J, the junction contained 5 bases not matched to a gene. Per the germline V gene, CDR1 is SGHVS and CDR2 is FQNEAQ. This CDR3 is 14 amino acids long. The CDR3: CASSISGRRETQYF. CDR3 coding DNA: TGTGCCAGCAGCATTAGCGGGAGAAGAGAGACCCAGTACTTC. The full variable domain, with the rest looked up from reference TRBV7-8 and TRBJ2-5, is GAGVSQSPRYKVAKRGQDVALRCDPISGHVSLFWYQQALGQGPEFLTYFQNEAQLDKSGLPSDRFFAERPEGSVSTLKIQRTQQEDSAVYLCASSISGRRETQYFGPGTRLLVL.

This clone was counted only a few times. CDR3 region: CASSLGQLNEKLFF. In nucleotides, the CDR3 is TGTGCCAGCAGTTTGGGACAGCTTAATGAAAAACTGTTTTTT. The chain has TRBV2 and TRBJ1-4; 7 positions match TRBD1. Germline V CDR1 and CDR2: SNHLY, FYNNEI. Trimming removed 5 bases from V and 4 bases from J; junction bases left unmatched: 4. The CDR3 covers 14 residues.

The chain carries TRBV7-2 and TRBJ2-5, with a possible D match to TRBD1 (6 bases). The V gene's germline CDR1 is SGHTA and CDR2 FQGNSA. V lost 5 bases to trimming and J lost 7 bases, with 17 bases between them. The CDR3 runs to 14 residues. The CDR3 nucleotides read TGTGCCAGCAGCCCTTCCCAGGGGTCGGGGACCCAGTACTTC. Translation: CASSPSQGSGTQYF.

This clone was picked up a small number of times. V usage is TRBV30 and J usage is TRBJ2-1; D not certain. With 2 bases removed from V and 10 bases from J, the gap between germline ends came to 12 bases. Per the germline V gene, CDR1 is GTSNPN and CDR2 is SVGIG (reference sequence). CDR3 size: 12 residues. The CDR3 sequence: CAWSWVRGEQFF. DNA of the CDR3: TGTGCCTGGAGTTGGGTTAGAGGCGAGCAGTTCTTC.

V gene TRBV25-1 combines with J gene TRBJ2-1, with TRBD1 matching 9 bases. The junction had 7 bases not matched to a gene; V was cut back by 1 base and J by 9 bases. The germline gives CDR1 MGHDK, CDR2 SYGVNS. This CDR3 is 15 amino acids long. The CDR3 DNA follows: TGTGCCAGCAGTGAATTAGGGACAGGGAGTGGTGAGCAGTTCTTC. Translated: CASSELGTGSGEQFF.

This clone was counted only a few times. The genes are TRBV6-1 and TRBJ2-3; 13 nucleotides match TRBD2. This CDR3 has 15 amino acids. Germline V gives CDR1 MNHNS, CDR2 SASEGT. The junction had 6 bases not matched to a gene; V was cut back by 5 bases and J by 7 bases. The CDR3: CASSPRTSGGYTQYF. For the CDR3, the DNA is TGTGCCAGCAGTCCGAGGACTAGCGGGGGATATACGCAGTATTTT.

By share of the sample, this clone is medium-sized. The chain uses TRBV18 and TRBJ1-1; possibly TRBD1 for D (5 bases). The CDR3 is 18 residues long. The V end was cut by 4 bases, the J end by 1 base, with 22 bases between. In germline, CDR1 is KGHSH, CDR2 LQKENI. CDR3 sequence: CASSLTPVGGVGNTEAFF. For the CDR3, the DNA is TGTGCCAGCTCACTGACGCCCGTGGGGGGGGTTGGGAACACTGAAGCTTTCTTT.